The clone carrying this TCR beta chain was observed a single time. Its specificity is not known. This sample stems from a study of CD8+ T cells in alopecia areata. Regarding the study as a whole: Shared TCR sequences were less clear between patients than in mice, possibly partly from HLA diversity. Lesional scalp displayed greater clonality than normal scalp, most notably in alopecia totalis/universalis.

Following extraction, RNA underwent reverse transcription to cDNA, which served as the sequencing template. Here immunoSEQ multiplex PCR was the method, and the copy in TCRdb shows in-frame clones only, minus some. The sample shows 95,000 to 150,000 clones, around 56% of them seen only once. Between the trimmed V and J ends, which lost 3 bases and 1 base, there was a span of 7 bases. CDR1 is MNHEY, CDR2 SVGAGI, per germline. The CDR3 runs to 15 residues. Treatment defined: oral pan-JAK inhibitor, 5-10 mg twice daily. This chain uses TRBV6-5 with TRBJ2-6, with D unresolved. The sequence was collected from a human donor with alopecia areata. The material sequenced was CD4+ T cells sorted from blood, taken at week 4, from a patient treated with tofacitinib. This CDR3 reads CASSYDISGANVLTF. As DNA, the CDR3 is TGTGCCAGCAGTTATGACATATCTGGGGCCAACGTCCTGACTTTC.